Given below is one TCR beta chain in context. What this receptor recognizes is not known. It has no much larger one-base neighbor in the sample; base qualities were not kept. TCRbeta CDR3 regions were amplified from genomic DNA using the immunoSEQ Assay, a bias-controlled multiplex PCR. The original pipeline was this. Nucleated cell counts per sample were estimated from amplification of reference gene primers within the assay. To quantify the absolute abundance of each unique TCRbeta CDR3 rearrangement, sequence reads were collapsed and filtered. For each sample, productive Simpson clonality was calculated as the square root of Simpson's diversity index over productive rearrangements. TCRdb retrieved this table from immuneACCESS and kept in-frame rearrangements only. Not all clones are present; in checked studies, unresolved V genes account for under half, and no reason is known for the remainder. D and trimming come from the DNA, and the V and J calls and clone size come from that table. The sample contains around 160,000 clones, 65% to 85% of them found a single time. Of the sample, 13% is held by the ten largest clones.

Whole blood was collected in K2EDTA tubes by collaborating institutions according to the institutions' own protocols. For TCRbeta analysis, collaborators shipped samples in one of three forms: frozen whole blood, isolated PBMCs, or DNA extracted from either of those sample types. This sample is drawn from a study of blood T cell repertoires in COVID-19 (dated by TCRdb to about 2020). The study in broad terms: Samples from collaborators originated in the United States, Italy and Spain and spanned both the acute and convalescent phases of COVID-19. The material from the prospective study consisted of cDNA or gDNA derived from T cells, B-cell-depleted T cells, or PBMCs. Subjects who had been exposed to COVID-19, were actively infected with it, or had recovered from it provided the deeply sampled blood TCRbeta repertoires that made up the dataset. A freely available public database, intended as a resource for researchers studying the immune response to SARS-CoV-2, is where the repertoires were released. The samples were drawn from two sources: the first 160 participants of the ongoing ImmuneRACE study, and 950 to 1,500 subjects contributed by 6 global collaborators. Nearly every sample came with metadata listing a de-identified subject ID, COVID-19 status, age in years and sex. Where available, HLA class I and class II types were taken from metadata supplied by the sample provider and were not determined by assay-based typing.

Looking up the germline V gene yields CDR1 KGHSH and CDR2 LQKENI. The CDR3 starts with the cysteine, ends with the phenylalanine, and has 14 residues. Kept here is only the CDR3 DNA, which spans 42 bases and is read in frame from base 1. The V end gives up 7 bases and the J end 9 bases, leaving 8 bases in the junction not matched to a gene. Overall study outcomes, separate from this receptor: Clinical and demographic metadata were provided uncurated, with the amount varying by source and participant.

This receptor was obtained from a man between 60 and 75 years old with active or convalescent COVID-19. The sequencing sample was made of peripheral blood. The V gene is TRBV18 and the J gene is TRBJ2-4, with 11 bases aligning to TRBD1. The DNA reads TGTGCCAGCTTACAGGACAGGGGGCACGGCATTCAGTACTTC. The encoded protein is CASLQDRGHGIQYF.